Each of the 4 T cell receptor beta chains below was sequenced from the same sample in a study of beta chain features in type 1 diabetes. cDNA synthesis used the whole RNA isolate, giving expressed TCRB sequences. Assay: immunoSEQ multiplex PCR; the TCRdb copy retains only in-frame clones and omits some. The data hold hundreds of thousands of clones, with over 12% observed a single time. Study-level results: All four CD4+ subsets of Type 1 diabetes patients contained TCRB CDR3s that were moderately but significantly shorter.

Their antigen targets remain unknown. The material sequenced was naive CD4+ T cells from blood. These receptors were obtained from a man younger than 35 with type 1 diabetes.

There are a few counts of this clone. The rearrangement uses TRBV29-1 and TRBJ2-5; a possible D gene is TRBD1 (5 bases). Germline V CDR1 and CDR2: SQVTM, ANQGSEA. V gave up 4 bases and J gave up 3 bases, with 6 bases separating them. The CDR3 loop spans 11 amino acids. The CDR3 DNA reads TGCAGCGTTGCCAGGGAAGAGACCCAGTACTTC. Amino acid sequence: CSVAREETQYF.

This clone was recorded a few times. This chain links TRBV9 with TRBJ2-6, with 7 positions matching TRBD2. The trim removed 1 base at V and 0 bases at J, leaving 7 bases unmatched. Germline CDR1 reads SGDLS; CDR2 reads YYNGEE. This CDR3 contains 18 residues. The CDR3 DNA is TGTGCCAGCAGCGTATCGGTGGGAGGGATCTCTGGGGCCAACGTCCTGACTTTC. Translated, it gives CASSVSVGGISGANVLTF.

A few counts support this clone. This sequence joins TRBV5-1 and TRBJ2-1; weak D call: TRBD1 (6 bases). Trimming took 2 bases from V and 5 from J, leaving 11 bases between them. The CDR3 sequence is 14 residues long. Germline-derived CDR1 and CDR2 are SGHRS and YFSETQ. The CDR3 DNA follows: TGCGCCAGCAGCTTAGGAAGACAGGACAATGAGCAGTTCTTC. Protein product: CASSLGRQDNEQFF.

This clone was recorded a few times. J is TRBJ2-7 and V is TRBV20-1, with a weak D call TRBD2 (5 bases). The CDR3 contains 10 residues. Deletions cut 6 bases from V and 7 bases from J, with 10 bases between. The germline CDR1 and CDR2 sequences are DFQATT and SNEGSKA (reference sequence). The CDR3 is CSAGGGEQYF. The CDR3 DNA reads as TGCAGTGCAGGAGGCGGGGAGCAGTACTTC.